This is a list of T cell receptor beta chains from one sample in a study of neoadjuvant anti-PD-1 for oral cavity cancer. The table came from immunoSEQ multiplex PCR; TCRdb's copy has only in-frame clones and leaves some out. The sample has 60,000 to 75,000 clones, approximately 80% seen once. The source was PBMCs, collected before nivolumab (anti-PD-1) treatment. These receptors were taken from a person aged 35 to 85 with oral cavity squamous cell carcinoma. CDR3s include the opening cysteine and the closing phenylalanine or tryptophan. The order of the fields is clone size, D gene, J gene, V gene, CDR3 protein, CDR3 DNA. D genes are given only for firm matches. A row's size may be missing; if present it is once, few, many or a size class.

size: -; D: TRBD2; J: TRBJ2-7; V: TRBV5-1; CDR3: CASSLPSGAYEQYF; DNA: TGCGCCAGCAGCTTGCCTAGCGGAGCCTACGAGCAGTACTTC
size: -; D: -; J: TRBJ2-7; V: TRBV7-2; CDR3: CASSASSYEQYF; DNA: TGTGCCAGCAGCGCCAGCTCCTACGAGCAGTACTTC
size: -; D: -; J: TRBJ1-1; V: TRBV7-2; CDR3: CASSLGIARNTEAFF; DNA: TGTGCCAGCAGCTTAGGTATAGCCCGGAACACTGAAGCTTTCTTT
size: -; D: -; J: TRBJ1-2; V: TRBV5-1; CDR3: CASSLEGGWGYTF; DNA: TGCGCCAGCAGCTTGGAAGGGGGTTGGGGCTACACCTTC
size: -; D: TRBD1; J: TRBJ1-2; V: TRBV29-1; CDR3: CSARSDRGNYGYTF; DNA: TGCAGCGCTAGATCGGACAGGGGAAACTATGGCTACACCTTC
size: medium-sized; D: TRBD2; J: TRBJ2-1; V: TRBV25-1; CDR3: CASSDAGTSVKQFF; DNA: TGTGCCAGCAGTGACGCCGGGACTAGCGTAAAGCAGTTCTTC
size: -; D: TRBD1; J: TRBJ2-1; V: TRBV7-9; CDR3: CASSQGQAREQFF; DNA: TGTGCCAGCAGCCAGGGACAGGCAAGGGAGCAGTTCTTC
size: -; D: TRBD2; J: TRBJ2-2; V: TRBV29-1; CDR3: CSVVDSGGITGELFF; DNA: TGCAGCGTAGTAGATAGCGGGGGGATTACCGGGGAGCTGTTTTTT
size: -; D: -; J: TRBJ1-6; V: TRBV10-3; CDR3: CAISDQTQNNSPLHF; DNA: TGTGCCATCAGTGACCAGACACAGAATAATTCACCCCTCCACTTT
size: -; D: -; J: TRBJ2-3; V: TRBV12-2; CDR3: CASRFRRLACTDTQYF; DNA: TGTGCAAGTCGCTTTAGGCGACTAGCGTGCACAGATACGCAGTATTTT
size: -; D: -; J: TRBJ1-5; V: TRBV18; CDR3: CASSPQRSNQPQHF; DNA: TGTGCCAGCTCACCACAACGCAGCAATCAGCCCCAGCATTTT
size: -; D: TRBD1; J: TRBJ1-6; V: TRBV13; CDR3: CASSGQGVWAVNSPLHF; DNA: TGTGCCAGCAGCGGACAGGGAGTATGGGCTGTGAATTCACCCCTCCACTTT
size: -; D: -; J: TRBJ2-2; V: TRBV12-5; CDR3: CASGLVLSWPGELFF; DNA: TGTGCTAGTGGTTTGGTACTGAGCTGGCCCGGGGAGCTGTTTTTT
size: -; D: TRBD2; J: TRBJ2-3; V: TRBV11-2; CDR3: CASSSGLAGGRADTQYF; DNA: TGTGCCAGCAGCTCTGGACTAGCGGGAGGGAGGGCAGATACGCAGTATTTT
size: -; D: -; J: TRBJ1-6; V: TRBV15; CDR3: CATSRIGDSPLHF; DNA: TGTGCCACCAGCAGAATCGGCGATTCACCCCTCCACTTT
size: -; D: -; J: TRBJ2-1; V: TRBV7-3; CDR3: CASSSILGEQFF; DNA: TGTGCCAGCAGCTCCATTCTGGGGGAGCAGTTCTTC
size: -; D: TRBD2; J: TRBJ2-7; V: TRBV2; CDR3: CASSAGTRSYYEQYF; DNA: TGTGCCAGCAGCGCCGGGACTAGGTCTTACTACGAGCAGTACTTC
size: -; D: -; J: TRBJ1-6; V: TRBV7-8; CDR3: CASSSGPGGNSPLHF; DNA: TGTGCCAGCAGCTCTGGACCCGGGGGTAACTCACCCCTCCACTTT
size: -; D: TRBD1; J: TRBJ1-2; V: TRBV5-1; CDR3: CASSPGTGARINYGYTF; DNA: TGCGCCAGCAGCCCGGGGACAGGGGCAAGGATAAACTATGGCTACACCTTC
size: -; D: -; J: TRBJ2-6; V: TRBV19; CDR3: CASTQRSSGANVLTF; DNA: TGTGCCAGTACCCAGCGGTCCTCTGGGGCCAACGTCCTGACTTTC
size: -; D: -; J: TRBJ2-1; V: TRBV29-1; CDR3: CSVEGAGVAYNEQFF; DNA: TGCAGCGTTGAAGGGGCAGGGGTGGCCTACAATGAGCAGTTCTTC
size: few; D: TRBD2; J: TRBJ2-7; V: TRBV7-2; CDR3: CASSHGTSGAAGGQYF; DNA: TGTGCCAGCAGCCACGGGACTAGCGGGGCGGCAGGAGGGCAGTACTTC
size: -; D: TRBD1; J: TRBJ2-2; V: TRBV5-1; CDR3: CATSISGTETLNTGELFF; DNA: TGCGCCACCTCGATATCCGGGACAGAGACACTGAACACCGGGGAGCTGTTTTTT
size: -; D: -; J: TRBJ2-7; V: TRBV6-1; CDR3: CASSEGSLRDEQYF; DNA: TGTGCCAGCAGTGAGGGATCCCTTCGGGACGAGCAGTACTTC
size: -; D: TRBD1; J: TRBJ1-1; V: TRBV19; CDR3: CASSNRGHHDTEAFF; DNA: TGTGCCAGTAGCAACAGGGGGCACCACGACACTGAAGCTTTCTTT
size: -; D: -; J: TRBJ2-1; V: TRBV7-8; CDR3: CASSPTLQRRVHNEQFF; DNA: TGTGCCAGCAGCCCGACCCTTCAGCGCCGTGTTCACAATGAGCAGTTCTTC
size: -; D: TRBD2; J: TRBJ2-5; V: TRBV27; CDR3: CASSVLAGGPGETQYF; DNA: TGTGCCAGCAGTGTCCTAGCGGGAGGGCCAGGGGAGACCCAGTACTTC
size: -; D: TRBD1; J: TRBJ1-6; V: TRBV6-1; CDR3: CASSEGQVWGQNSPLHF; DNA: TGTGCCAGCAGTGAGGGACAGGTTTGGGGTCAAAATTCACCCCTCCACTTT
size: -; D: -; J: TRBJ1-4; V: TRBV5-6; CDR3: CASSFGGTNEKLFF; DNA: TGTGCCAGCAGCTTCGGGGGGACTAATGAAAAACTGTTTTTT
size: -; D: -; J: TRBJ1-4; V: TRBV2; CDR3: CASSEARQGRNEKLFF; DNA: TGTGCCAGCAGTGAAGCGCGGCAGGGTAGGAATGAAAAACTGTTTTTT
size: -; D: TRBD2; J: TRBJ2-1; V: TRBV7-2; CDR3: CATSRLAGVNEQFF; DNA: TGTGCCACCTCGAGACTAGCGGGAGTAAATGAGCAGTTCTTC
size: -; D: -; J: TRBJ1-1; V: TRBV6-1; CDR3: CASSARVSGSTEAFF; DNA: TGTGCCAGCAGTGCCCGAGTATCGGGGAGCACTGAAGCTTTCTTT
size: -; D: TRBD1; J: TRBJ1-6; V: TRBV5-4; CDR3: CASSGGTASSYNSPLHF; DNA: TGTGCCAGCAGCGGAGGGACAGCTAGCTCCTATAATTCACCCCTCCACTTT
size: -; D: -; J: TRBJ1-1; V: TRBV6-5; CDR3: CASRAGTEAFF; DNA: TGTGCCAGCAGAGCCGGGACAGAAGCTTTCTTT
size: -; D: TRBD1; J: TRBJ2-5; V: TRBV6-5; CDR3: CASSYPGQGQHF; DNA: TGTGCCAGCAGTTACCCGGGACAGGGGCAACACTTC
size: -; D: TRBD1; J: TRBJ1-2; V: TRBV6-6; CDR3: CASSDGQVFPF; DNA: TGTGCCAGCAGCGACGGACAGGTTTTTCCCTTC
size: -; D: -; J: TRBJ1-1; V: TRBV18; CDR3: CASSLTGPNTEAFF; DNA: TGTGCCAGCTCACTGACTGGGCCGAACACTGAAGCTTTCTTT
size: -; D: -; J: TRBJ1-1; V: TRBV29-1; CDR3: CSVGRADNTEAFF; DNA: TGCAGCGTTGGGAGGGCAGACAACACTGAAGCTTTCTTT
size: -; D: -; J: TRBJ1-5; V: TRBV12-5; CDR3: CASGLVLSALNSNQPQHF; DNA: TGTGCTAGTGGTTTGGTACTATCAGCGTTGAATAGCAATCAGCCCCAGCATTTT
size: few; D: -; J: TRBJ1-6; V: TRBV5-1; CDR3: CASSLRPDNSPLHF; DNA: TGCGCCAGCAGCTTGAGACCCGATAATTCACCCCTCCACTTT
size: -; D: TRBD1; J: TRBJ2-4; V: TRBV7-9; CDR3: CASSLEGAAKNIQYF; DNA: TGTGCCAGCAGCTTAGAGGGGGCTGCCAAAAACATTCAGTACTTC
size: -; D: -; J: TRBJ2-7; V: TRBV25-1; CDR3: CASSELGFANEQYF; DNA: TGTGCCAGCAGTGAATTAGGGTTCGCGAACGAGCAGTACTTC
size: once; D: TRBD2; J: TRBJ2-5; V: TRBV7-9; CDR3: CASSSPEGLAVVKETQYF; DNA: TGTGCCAGCAGCTCGCCCGAGGGACTAGCGGTGGTTAAGGAGACCCAGTACTTC
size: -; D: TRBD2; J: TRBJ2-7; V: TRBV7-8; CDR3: CASSPLAGRRGHEQYF; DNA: TGTGCCAGCAGCCCCCTAGCGGGCCGGAGGGGACACGAGCAGTACTTC
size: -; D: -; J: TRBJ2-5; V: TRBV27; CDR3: CASSFTAAFQETQYF; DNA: TGTGCCAGCAGTTTTACGGCAGCCTTCCAAGAGACCCAGTACTTC
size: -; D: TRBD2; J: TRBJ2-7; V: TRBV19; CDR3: CASSITPIGRTSYEQYF; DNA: TGTGCCAGTAGTATTACCCCTATCGGGAGGACATCCTACGAGCAGTACTTC
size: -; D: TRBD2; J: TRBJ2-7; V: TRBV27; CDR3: CASSSPTSGSYNEQYF; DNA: TGTGCCAGTAGTTCTCCGACTAGCGGGAGTTACAACGAGCAGTACTTC
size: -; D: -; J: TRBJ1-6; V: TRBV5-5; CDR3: CASSLQGSYNSPLHF; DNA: TGTGCCAGCAGCTTACAGGGATCCTATAATTCACCCCTCCACTTT